A single T cell receptor (beta chain) is shown here with its context. The antigen is unknown. The method was immunoSEQ multiplex PCR; TCRdb's version includes in-frame clones alone and lacks a portion of them. The sample lists 150,000 to 200,000 clones, roughly 92% occurring once. The data originate from a study of T cell responses to AZD1222 COVID-19 vaccine. Study-level findings and limits: Spike-specific TCR breadth and depth went up after people got two AZD1222 doses.

The germline V and J ends were trimmed by 1 base and 2 bases, with 15 bases remaining between them. This CDR3 is 17 amino acids long. CDR1 MGHRA and CDR2 YSYEKL come from the germline V gene. Sequences were derived from peripheral blood, sampled on day 0 of AZD1222 vaccination. The origin of this receptor is an adult in good health. The chain carries TRBV4-1 and TRBJ2-1, with D possibly being TRBD1 or TRBD2 (5 bases each). The CDR3 sequence is CASSQVYGDRPYNEQFF. The CDR3 DNA is TGCGCCAGCAGCCAAGTGTATGGGGACCGACCCTACAATGAGCAGTTCTTC.